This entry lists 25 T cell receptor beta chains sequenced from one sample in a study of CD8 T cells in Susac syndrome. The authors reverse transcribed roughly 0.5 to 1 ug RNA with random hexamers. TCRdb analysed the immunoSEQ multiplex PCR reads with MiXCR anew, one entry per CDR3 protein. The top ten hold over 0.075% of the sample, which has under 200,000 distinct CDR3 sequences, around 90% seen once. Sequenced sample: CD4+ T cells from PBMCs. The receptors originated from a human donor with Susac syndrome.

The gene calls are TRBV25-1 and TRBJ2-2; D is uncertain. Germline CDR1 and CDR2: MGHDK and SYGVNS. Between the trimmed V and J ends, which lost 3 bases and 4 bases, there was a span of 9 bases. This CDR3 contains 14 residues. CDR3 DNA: TGTGCCAGCAGTGACTCAGGTTCCACCGGGGAGCTGTTTTTT. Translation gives CASSDSGSTGELFF.

CDR3 coding DNA: TGCGCCAGCAGCTTTTCCGCCGGCGGGGAGCCTAATGAAAAACTGTTTTTT. Translating gives CASSFSAGGEPNEKLFF. The V gene is TRBV5-1, the J gene TRBJ1-4, with D unresolved. Trimming removed 2 bases from V and 3 bases from J, with 17 bases in between. This CDR3 region has 17 residues. Germline-derived CDR1 and CDR2 are SGHRS and YFSETQ.

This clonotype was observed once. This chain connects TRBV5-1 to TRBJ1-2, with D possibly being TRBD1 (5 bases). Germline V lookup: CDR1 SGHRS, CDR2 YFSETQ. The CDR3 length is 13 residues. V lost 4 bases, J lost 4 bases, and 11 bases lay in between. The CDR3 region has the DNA TGCGCCAGCAGCGGGGACGTAGCCTATGGCTACACCTTC. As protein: CASSGDVAYGYTF. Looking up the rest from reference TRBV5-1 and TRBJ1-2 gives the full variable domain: KAGVTQTPRYLIKTRGQQVTLSCSPISGHRSVSWYQQTPGQGLQFLFEYFSETQRNKGNFPGRFSGRQFSNSRSEMNVSTLELGDSALYLCASSGDVAYGYTFGSGTRLTVV.

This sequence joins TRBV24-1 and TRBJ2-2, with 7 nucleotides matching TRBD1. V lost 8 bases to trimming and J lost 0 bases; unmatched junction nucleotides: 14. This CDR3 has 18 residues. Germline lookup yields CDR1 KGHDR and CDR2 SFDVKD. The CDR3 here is CATNDREARGANTGELFF. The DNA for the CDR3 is TGTGCCACCAACGACAGGGAAGCACGGGGCGCGAACACCGGGGAGCTGTTTTTT.

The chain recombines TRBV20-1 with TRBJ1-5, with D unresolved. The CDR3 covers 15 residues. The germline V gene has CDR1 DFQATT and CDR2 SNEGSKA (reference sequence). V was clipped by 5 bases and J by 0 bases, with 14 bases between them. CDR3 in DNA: TGCAGTGCTCCGTTAGGGAGTCCTAGCAATCAGCCCCAGCATTTT. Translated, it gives CSAPLGSPSNQPQHF.

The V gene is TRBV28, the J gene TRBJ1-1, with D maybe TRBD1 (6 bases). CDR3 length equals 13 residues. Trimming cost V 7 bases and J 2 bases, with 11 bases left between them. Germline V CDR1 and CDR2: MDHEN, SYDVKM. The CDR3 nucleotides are TGTGCCAGCACCATCGGGGGCAACACTGAAGCTTTCTTT. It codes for CASTIGGNTEAFF.

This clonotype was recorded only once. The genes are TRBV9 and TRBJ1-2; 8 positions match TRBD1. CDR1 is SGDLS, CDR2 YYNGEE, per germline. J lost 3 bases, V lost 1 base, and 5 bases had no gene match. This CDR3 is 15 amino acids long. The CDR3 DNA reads TGTGCCAGCAGCGTATTAGGACAGGGTGACTATGGCTACACCTTC. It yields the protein CASSVLGQGDYGYTF.

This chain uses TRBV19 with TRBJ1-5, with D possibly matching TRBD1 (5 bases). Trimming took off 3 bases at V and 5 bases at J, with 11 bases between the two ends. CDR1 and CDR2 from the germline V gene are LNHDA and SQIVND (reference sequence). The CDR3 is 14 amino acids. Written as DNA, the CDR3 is TGTGCCAGTAGTATTCAGGGAGGGGATCAGCCCCAGCATTTT. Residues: CASSIQGGDQPQHF.

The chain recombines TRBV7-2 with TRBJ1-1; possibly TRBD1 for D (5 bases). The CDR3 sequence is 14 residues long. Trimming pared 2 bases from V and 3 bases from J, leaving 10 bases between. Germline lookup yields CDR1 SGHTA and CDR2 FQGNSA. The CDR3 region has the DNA TGTGCCAGCAGCTTACAGGGACGGGACACTGAAGCTTTCTTT. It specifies CASSLQGRDTEAFF. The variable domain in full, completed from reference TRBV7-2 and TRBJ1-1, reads GAGVSQSPSNKVTEKGKDVELRCDPISGHTALYWYRQSLGQGLEFLIYFQGNSAPDKSGLPSDRFSAERTGGSVSTLTIQRTQQEDSAVYLCASSLQGRDTEAFFGQGTRLTVV.

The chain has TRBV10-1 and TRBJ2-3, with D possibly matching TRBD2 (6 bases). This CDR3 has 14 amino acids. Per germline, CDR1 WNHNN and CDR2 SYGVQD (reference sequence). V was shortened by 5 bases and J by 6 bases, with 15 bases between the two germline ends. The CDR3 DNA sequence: TGCGCCAGCAGTACTACTAGCCAGGCGGATACGCAGTATTTT. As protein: CASSTTSQADTQYF.

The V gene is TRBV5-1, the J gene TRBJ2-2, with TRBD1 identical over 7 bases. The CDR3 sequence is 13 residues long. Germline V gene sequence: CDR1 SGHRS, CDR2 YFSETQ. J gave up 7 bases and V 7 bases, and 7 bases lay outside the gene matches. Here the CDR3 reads CASSDRENGELFF. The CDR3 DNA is TGCGCCAGCTCTGACAGGGAGAACGGGGAGCTGTTTTTT. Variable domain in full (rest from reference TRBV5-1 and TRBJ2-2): KAGVTQTPRYLIKTRGQQVTLSCSPISGHRSVSWYQQTPGQGLQFLFEYFSETQRNKGNFPGRFSGRQFSNSRSEMNVSTLELGDSALYLCASSDRENGELFFGEGSRLTVL.

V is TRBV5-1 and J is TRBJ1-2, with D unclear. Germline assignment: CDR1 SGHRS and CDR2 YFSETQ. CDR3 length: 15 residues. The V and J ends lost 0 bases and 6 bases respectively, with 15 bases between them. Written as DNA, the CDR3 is TGCGCCAGCAGCTTGGCCGAGAGAACGAGTCATGGCTACACCTTC. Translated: CASSLAERTSHGYTF.

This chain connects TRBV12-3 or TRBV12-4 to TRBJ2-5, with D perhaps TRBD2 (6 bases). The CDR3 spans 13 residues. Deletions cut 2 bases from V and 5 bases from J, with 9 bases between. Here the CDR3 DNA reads TGTGCCAGCAGTTTACGGGGGTTGGAGACCCAGTACTTC. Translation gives CASSLRGLETQYF.

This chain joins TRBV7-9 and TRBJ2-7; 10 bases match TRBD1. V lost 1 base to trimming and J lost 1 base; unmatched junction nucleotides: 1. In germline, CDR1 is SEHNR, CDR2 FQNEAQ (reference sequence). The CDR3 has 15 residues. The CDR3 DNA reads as TGTGCCAGCAGCTTAGAGGGACAGGGGTCCTACGAGCAGTACTTC. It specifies CASSLEGQGSYEQYF.

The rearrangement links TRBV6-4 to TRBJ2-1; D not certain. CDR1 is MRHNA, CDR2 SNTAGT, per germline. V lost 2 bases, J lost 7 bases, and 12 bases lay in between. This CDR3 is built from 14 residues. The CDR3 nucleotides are TGTGCCAGCAGTGACGTTTCTAGGCGAAATGAGCAGTTCTTC. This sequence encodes CASSDVSRRNEQFF.

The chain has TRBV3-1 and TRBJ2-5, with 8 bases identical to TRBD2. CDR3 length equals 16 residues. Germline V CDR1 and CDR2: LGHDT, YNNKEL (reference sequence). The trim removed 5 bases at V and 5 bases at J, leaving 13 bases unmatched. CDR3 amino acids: CASSTREGRVGETQYF. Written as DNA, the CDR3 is TGTGCCAGCAGCACCCGGGAGGGAAGGGTAGGGGAGACCCAGTACTTC.

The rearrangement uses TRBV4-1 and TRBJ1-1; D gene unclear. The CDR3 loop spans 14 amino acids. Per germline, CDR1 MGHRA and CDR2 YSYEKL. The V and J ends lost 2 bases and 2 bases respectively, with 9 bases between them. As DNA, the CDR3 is TGCGCCAGCAGCCAACGTTTCTTTAACACTGAAGCTTTCTTT. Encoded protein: CASSQRFFNTEAFF.

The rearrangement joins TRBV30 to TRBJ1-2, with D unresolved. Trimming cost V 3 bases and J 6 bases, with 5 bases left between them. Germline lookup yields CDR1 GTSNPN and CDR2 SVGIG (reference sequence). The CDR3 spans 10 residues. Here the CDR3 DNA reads TGTGCCTGGAGCCACGATGGCTACACCTTC. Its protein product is CAWSHDGYTF.

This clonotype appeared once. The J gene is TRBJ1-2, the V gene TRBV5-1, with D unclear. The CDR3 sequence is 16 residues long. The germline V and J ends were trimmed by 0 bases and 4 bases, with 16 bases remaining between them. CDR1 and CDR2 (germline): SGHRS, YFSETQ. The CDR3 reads CASSLDVSAWGYGYTF. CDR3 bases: TGCGCCAGCAGCTTGGATGTCTCGGCGTGGGGCTATGGCTACACCTTC.

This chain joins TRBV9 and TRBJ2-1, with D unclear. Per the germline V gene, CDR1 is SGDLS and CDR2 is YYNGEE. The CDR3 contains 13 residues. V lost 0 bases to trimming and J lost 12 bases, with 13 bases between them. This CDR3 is CASSVALGSPQFF. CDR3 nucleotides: TGTGCCAGCAGCGTAGCTCTCGGGTCGCCGCAGTTCTTC.

CDR3 in amino acids: CASKYGGESPLHF. For the CDR3, the DNA is TGTGCCAGCAAGTATGGGGGGGAATCACCCCTCCACTTT. The chain joins TRBV25-1 to TRBJ1-6; weak D call: TRBD1 (5 bases). V was clipped by 7 bases and J by 10 bases, with 14 bases between them. The CDR3 has 13 residues. The germline V gene has CDR1 MGHDK and CDR2 SYGVNS.

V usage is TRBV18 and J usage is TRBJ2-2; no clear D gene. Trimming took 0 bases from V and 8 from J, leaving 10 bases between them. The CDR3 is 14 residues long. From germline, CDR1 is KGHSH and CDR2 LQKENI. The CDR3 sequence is CASSPPNANGELFF. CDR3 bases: TGTGCCAGCTCACCACCCAACGCGAATGGGGAGCTGTTTTTT.

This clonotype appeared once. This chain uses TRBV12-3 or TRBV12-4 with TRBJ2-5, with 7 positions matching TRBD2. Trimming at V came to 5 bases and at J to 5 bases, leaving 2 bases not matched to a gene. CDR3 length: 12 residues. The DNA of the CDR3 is TGTGCCAGCAGTGGGGGGGTGGAGACCCAGTACTTC. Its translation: CASSGGVETQYF.

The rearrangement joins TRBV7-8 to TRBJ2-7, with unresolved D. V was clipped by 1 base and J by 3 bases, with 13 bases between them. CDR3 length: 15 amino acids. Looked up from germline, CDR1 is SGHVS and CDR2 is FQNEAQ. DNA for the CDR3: TGTGCCAGCAGCTTAGATCCGCCAGGCTTCTACGAGCAGTACTTC. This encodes CASSLDPPGFYEQYF.

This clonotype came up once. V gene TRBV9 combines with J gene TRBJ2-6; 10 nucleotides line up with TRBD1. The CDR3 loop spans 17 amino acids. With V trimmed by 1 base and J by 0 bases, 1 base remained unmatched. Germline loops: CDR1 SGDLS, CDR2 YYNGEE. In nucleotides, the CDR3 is TGTGCCAGCAGCGTACGGGACAGGGGCTCTGGGGCCAACGTCCTGACTTTC. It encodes CASSVRDRGSGANVLTF.